This T cell receptor beta chain was found in a study of cytomegalovirus exposure and HLA in healthy donors. Study conclusions and caveats: Follow-up analysis later connected one missense variant in DCLRE1C with trimming of TCR beta V- and J-genes. The study listed around 150 cytomegalovirus-associated TCR beta chains.

PCR involved 60 Vbeta and 13 Jbeta primers. Produced via immunoSEQ multiplex PCR; TCRdb's table is partial and in-frame only. The table has around 62,000 clones, 60% to 80% seen once. Looked up from germline, CDR1 is SEHNR and CDR2 is FQNEAQ (reference sequence). Trimming pared 6 bases from V and 4 bases from J, leaving 10 bases between. The CDR3 runs 13 residues. On this clone itself: Antigen specificity is unknown.

The V gene is TRBV7-9, the J gene TRBJ1-5; D not certain. The sequencing input was PBMCs. The origin of this receptor is a man between 60 and 75 years old in good health and CMV-seropositive. As DNA, the CDR3 is TGTGCCAGCAGTTACAGCAAAAATCAGCCCCAGCATTTT. It encodes CASSYSKNQPQHF.